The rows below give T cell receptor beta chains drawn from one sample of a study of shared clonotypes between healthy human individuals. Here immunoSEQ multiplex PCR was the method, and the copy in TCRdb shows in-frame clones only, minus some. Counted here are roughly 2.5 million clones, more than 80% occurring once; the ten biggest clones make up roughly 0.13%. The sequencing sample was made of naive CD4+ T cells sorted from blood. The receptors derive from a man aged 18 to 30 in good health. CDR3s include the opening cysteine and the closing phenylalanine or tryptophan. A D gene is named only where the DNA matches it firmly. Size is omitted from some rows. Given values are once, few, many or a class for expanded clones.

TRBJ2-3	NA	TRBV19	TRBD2	TGTGCCAGTAGTTCGACTAGCACGACAGATACGCAGTATTTT	CASSSTSTTDTQYF
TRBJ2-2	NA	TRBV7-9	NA	TGTGCCAGCAGCTTGCAGGGGGGCCCCGGGGAGCTGTTTTTT	CASSLQGGPGELFF
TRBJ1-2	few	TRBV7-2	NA	TGTGCCAGCAGCGAGTTGGGCGGCTACACCTTC	CASSELGGYTF
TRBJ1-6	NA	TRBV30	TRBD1	TGTGCCTGGAGCGCAGACAGGGGCTTTAATTCACCCCTCCACTTT	CAWSADRGFNSPLHF
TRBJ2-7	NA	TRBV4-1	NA	TGCGCCAGCAGCCAAGTAATCTTGGCGTCCTACGAGCAGTACTTC	CASSQVILASYEQYF
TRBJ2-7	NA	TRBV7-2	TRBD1	TGTGCCAGCAGCTTAAGGGACAGCTACGAGCAGTACTTC	CASSLRDSYEQYF
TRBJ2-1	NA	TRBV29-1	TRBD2	TGCAGCGTTGTCGGTAGACTAGCGCCCAACAATGAGCAGTTCTTC	CSVVGRLAPNNEQFF
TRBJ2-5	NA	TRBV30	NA	TGTGCCTGGAGTGTACGGGGAGAGACCCAGTACTTC	CAWSVRGETQYF
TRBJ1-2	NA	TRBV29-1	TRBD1	TGCAGCGTCGCTAGGGACAGTCCAAACTATGGCTACACCTTC	CSVARDSPNYGYTF
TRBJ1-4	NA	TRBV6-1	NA	TGTGCCAGCAGTGAAGTAAATGAAAAACTGTTTTTT	CASSEVNEKLFF
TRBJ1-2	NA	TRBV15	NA	TGTGCCACCAGCAGAGATGTCACCTATGGCTACACCTTC	CATSRDVTYGYTF
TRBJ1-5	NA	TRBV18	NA	TGTGCCAGCTCACCGGCGGAGCCAGGCAGGAATCAGCCCCAGCATTTT	CASSPAEPGRNQPQHF
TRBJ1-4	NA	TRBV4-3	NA	TGCGCCAGCAGCCAAGATTTGGGACGTCGAGATTTAAAACTGTTTTTT	CASSQDLGRRDLKLFF
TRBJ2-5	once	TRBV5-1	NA	TGCGCCAGCAGCTTGGGGGAAGGCCAAGAGACCCAGTACTTC	CASSLGEGQETQYF
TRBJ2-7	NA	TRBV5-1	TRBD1	TGCGCCAGCAGCCGCGGACAGGTAAACGAGCAGTACTTC	CASSRGQVNEQYF
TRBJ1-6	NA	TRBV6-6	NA	TGTGCCAGCAGTTACTCGACTCCATCGACGAATTCACCCCTCCACTTT	CASSYSTPSTNSPLHF
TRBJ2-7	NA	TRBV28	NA	TGTGCCAGCAGTTTCGAGTTGGTTGGCGGGCAGTACTTC	CASSFELVGGQYF
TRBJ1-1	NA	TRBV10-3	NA	TGTGCCATCAGTGAGGGCCACTCCCCGACGGACACTGAAGCTTTCTTT	CAISEGHSPTDTEAFF
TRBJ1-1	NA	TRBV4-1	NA	TGCGCCAGCAGCCCAGGGCCGGGGATGAACACTGAAGCTTTCTTT	CASSPGPGMNTEAFF
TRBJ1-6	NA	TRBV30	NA	TGTGCCTGGAGTGTATCTTCACCCCTCCACTTT	CAWSVSSPLHF
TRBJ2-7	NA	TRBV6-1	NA	TGTGCCAGCAGTGTTGCGTATTCCTACGAGCAGTACTTC	CASSVAYSYEQYF
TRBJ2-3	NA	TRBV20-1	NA	TGCAGTGCTCCCCGATCAGATACGCAGTATTTT	CSAPRSDTQYF
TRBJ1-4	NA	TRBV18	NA	TGTGCCAGCTCACCACCCAGTCTAGCCAGTAATGAAAAACTGTTTTTT	CASSPPSLASNEKLFF
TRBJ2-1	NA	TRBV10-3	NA	TGTGCCATCAGTGAGCAACTAGCTCAATCCCCCAATGAGCAGTTCTTC	CAISEQLAQSPNEQFF
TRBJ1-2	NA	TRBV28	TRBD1	TGTGCCAGCAGTTTGGCGAGTTTGGGTCAGGGGGTGTATGGCTACACCTTC	CASSLASLGQGVYGYTF
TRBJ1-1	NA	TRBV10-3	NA	TGTGCCATCAGTGCCAGGGGCACTGAAGCTTTCTTT	CAISARGTEAFF
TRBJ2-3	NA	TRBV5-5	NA	TGTGCCAGCAGCTTATGGGATACGCAGTATTTT	CASSLWDTQYF
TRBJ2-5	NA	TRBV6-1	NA	TGTGCCAGCAGGAGGGGGGAAGAGACCCAGTACTTC	CASRRGEETQYF
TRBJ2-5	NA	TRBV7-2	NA	TGTGCCAGCAGATCTGGCGGGGTGGAGACCCAGTACTTC	CASRSGGVETQYF
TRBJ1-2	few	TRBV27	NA	TGTGCCAGCAGTTTTAACGGGTATGGCTACACCTTC	CASSFNGYGYTF
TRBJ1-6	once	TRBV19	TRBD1	TGTGCCAGTAGTGACCGGGACAGGGGCAATAATTCACCCCTCCACTTT	CASSDRDRGNNSPLHF
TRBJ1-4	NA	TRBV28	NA	TGTGCCACCGCTTTTTGGACGGCCTCTAATGAAAAACTGTTTTTT	CATAFWTASNEKLFF
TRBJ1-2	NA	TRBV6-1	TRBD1	TGTGCCAGCAGCTTCGACAGGGGGCAGATATTC	CASSFDRGQIF
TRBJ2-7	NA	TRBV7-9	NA	TGTGCCAGCAGCTTACTAGGGGACTCCTACGAGCAGTACTTC	CASSLLGDSYEQYF
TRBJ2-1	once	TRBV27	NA	TGTGCCAGCAGTTTGGGAAAGAGCTCCTACAATGAGCAGTTCTTC	CASSLGKSSYNEQFF
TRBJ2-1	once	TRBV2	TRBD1	TGTGCCAGCAGTCTACAGGGGGGTATGAATGAGCAGTTCTTC	CASSLQGGMNEQFF
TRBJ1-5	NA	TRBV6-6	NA	TGTGCCAGCAGGGACAGATCCCACCAGCCCCAGCATTTT	CASRDRSHQPQHF
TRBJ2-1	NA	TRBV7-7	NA	TGTGCTAGCAGCTTAAATGGGGGGCTTGGTGAGCAGTTCTTC	CASSLNGGLGEQFF
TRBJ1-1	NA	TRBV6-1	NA	TGTGCCAGCAGGACCGACAGGCTAGGTGAAGCTTTCTTT	CASRTDRLGEAFF
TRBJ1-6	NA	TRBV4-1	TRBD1	TGCGCCAGCAGACGTAACTTGGGACAGGAAAATTCACCCCTCCACTTT	CASRRNLGQENSPLHF
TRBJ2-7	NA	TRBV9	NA	TGTGCCAGCAGCGTGGCAGTAGAATCCTACGAGCAGTACTTC	CASSVAVESYEQYF
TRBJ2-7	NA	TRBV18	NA	TGTGCCAGCTCACCATCTAGAGAGTTCTACGAGCAGTACTTC	CASSPSREFYEQYF
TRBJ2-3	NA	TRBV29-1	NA	TGCAGCGTAACAGGGCGACTAACAGATACGCAGTATTTT	CSVTGRLTDTQYF
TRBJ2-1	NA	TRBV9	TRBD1	TGTGCCAGCAGCGAGGGGGCAGGGACATACAATGAGCAGTTCTTC	CASSEGAGTYNEQFF
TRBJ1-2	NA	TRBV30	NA	TGTGCCTGGAGTGGATCGAATGGGGGCTTAGTCTATGGCTACACCTTC	CAWSGSNGGLVYGYTF
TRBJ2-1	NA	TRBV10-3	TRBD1	TGTGCCATCGGACAGGGGGACCATGAGCAGTTCTTC	CAIGQGDHEQFF
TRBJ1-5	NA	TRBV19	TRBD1	TGTGCCAGTAGGCCTAGGACAGGGGGGATGGATCAGCCCCAGCATTTT	CASRPRTGGMDQPQHF